This T cell receptor (beta chain) derives from a study of T cells expressing NK-cell markers. This CDR3 is built from 17 residues. Libraries used 5'RACE template switching adding universal primer site and UMIs. TCRdb derives one entry per CDR3 protein from the 5' RACE reads, leaving out DNA. This sample's clone table lists around 280,000 distinct CDR3 sequences. The origin of this receptor is a man younger than 35 in good health. The sample taken for sequencing was blood T cells: a sorted CD56 or NKG2C T cell subset, CD4+ or CD8+ T cells, or bulk PBMC T cells (not recorded which). This chain uses TRBV12-3 or TRBV12-4 with TRBJ2-6; TCRdb outputs TRBD2, but without DNA this stays unchecked. The CDR3 spells CASGFTSGISGANVLTF.